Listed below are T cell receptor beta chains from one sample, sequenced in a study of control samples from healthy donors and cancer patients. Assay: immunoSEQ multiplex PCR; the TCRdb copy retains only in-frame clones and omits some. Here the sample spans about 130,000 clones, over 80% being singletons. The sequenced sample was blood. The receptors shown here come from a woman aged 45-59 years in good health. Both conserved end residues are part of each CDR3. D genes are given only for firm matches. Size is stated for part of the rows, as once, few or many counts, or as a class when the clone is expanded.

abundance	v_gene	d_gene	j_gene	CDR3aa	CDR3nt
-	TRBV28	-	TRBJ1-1	CASKVNTEAFF	TGTGCCAGTAAAGTGAACACTGAAGCTTTCTTT
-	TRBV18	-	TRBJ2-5	CASSPNLGDQETQYF	TGTGCCAGCTCACCTAATTTGGGGGACCAAGAGACCCAGTACTTC
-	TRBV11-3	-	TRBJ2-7	CASSLRGGNEQYF	TGTGCCAGCAGCTTAAGGGGCGGGAACGAGCAGTACTTC
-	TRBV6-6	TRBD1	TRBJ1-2	CASSYSTGGYKGYTF	TGTGCCAGCAGTTACTCAACAGGGGGGTATAAGGGCTACACCTTC
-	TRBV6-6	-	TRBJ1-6	CASSPREPSSYNSPLHF	TGTGCCAGCAGTCCCAGGGAACCTAGCTCCTATAATTCACCCCTCCACTTT
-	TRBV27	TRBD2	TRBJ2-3	CASSSSPSGRAGDTQYF	TGTGCCAGCAGTTCAAGCCCTAGCGGGAGGGCGGGGGATACGCAGTATTTT
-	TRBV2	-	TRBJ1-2	CASSPTDAYYGYTF	TGTGCCAGCAGTCCAACTGATGCCTACTATGGCTACACCTTC
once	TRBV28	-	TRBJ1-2	CASSFRGANNKGYTF	TGTGCCAGCAGTTTTAGGGGCGCAAACAATAAGGGCTACACCTTC
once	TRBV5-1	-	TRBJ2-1	CASSLGAGSYNEQFF	TGCGCCAGCAGCTTGGGCGCGGGCTCCTACAATGAGCAGTTCTTC
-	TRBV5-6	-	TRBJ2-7	CASSLFSGASYEQYF	TGTGCCAGCAGCCTCTTCTCGGGGGCCTCCTACGAGCAGTACTTC
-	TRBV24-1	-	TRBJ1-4	CATSDPGIRDEKLFF	TGTGCCACCAGTGATCCCGGGATAAGGGATGAAAAACTGTTTTTT
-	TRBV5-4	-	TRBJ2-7	CASSLDRPQTSEQYF	TGTGCCAGCAGCTTGGATAGGCCCCAGACGAGTGAGCAGTACTTC
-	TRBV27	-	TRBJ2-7	CASSSAYEQYF	TGTGCCAGCAGTTCGGCCTACGAGCAGTACTTC
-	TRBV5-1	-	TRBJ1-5	CASSFPGLVTNQPQHF	TGCGCCAGCAGCTTCCCAGGGTTAGTAACTAATCAGCCCCAGCATTTT
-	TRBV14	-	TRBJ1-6	CASSQNVENSPLHF	TGTGCCAGCAGCCAGAACGTGGAGAATTCACCCCTCCACTTT
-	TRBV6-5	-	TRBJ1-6	CASGPYNSPLHF	TGTGCCAGCGGGCCGTATAATTCACCCCTCCACTTT
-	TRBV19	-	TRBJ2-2	CASSPLTGELFF	TGTGCCAGTAGTCCCTTGACCGGGGAGCTGTTTTTT
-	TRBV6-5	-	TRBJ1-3	CASSSPHSSGNTIYF	TGTGCCAGCAGTTCACCTCACAGCTCTGGAAACACCATATATTTT
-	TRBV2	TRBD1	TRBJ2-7	CGYRDRSSYEQYF	TGTGGATACCGGGACAGGAGCTCCTACGAGCAGTACTTC
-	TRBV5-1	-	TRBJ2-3	CASSVLSGAGVDTQYF	TGCGCCAGCAGCGTGCTGTCCGGAGCCGGTGTAGATACGCAGTATTTT
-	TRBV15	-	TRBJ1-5	CATSPSGVRQPQHF	TGTGCCACCAGCCCCAGCGGTGTCCGGCAGCCCCAGCATTTT
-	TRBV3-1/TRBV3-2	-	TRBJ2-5	CASSQAGGQTQYF	TGTGCCAGCAGCCAAGCTGGAGGGCAGACCCAGTACTTC
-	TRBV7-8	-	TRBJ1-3	CASSLVRDGNTIYF	TGTGCCAGCAGCTTAGTCAGGGATGGAAACACCATATATTTT
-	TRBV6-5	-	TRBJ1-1	CASSYSLGTEAFF	TGTGCCAGCAGTTACTCATTGGGCACTGAAGCTTTCTTT
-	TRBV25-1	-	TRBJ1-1	CASSEEGVWTEAFF	TGTGCCAGCAGTGAAGAGGGGGTATGGACTGAAGCTTTCTTT
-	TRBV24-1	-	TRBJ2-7	CATSDFREQYF	TGTGCCACCAGTGATTTTCGGGAGCAGTACTTC
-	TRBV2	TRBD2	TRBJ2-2	CASRRGGSDTGELFF	TGTGCCAGCAGGCGGGGGGGCTCTGACACCGGGGAGCTGTTTTTT
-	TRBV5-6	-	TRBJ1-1	CASVGQTNTEAFF	TGTGCCAGCGTAGGACAGACAAACACTGAAGCTTTCTTT
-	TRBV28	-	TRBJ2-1	CASSFYPMKGDINEQFF	TGTGCCAGCAGTTTTTACCCCATGAAGGGGGACATTAATGAGCAGTTCTTC
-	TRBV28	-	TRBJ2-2	CASSHPGRSTGELFF	TGTGCCAGCAGTCACCCGGGACGGAGCACCGGGGAGCTGTTTTTT
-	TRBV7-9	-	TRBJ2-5	CASSPSVGGLETQYF	TGTGCCAGCAGTCCCTCTGTGGGGGGACTGGAGACCCAGTACTTC
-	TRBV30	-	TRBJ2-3	CAWTEGFLRTDTQYF	TGTGCCTGGACCGAGGGGTTCCTTCGCACAGATACGCAGTATTTT
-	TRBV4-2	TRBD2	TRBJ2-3	CASSQDALAGEGYPTDTQYF	TGTGCCAGCAGCCAAGATGCGCTAGCGGGAGAGGGGTATCCCACAGATACGCAGTATTTT
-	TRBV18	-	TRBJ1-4	CASSEEGYLFF	TGTGCCAGCTCCGAGGAAGGGTACCTGTTTTTT
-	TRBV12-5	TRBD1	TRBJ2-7	CASGLFRDRGREQYF	TGTGCTAGTGGTTTGTTCCGGGACAGGGGGCGGGAGCAGTACTTC
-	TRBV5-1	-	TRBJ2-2	CASTGVLNTGELFF	TGCGCCAGCACAGGGGTCCTGAACACCGGGGAGCTGTTTTTT
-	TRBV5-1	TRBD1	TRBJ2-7	CASSLGGDSFAYEQYF	TGCGCCAGCAGCCTTGGTGGGGACAGTTTTGCCTACGAGCAGTACTTC
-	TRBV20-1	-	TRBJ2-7	CSANGAYEQYF	TGCAGTGCTAACGGAGCCTACGAGCAGTACTTC
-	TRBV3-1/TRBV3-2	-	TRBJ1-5	CASSQDPSNQPQHF	TGTGCCAGCAGCCAAGATCCAAGCAATCAGCCCCAGCATTTT
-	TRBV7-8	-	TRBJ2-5	CASSFTPGQGETQYF	TGTGCCAGCAGCTTTACACCGGGACAAGGGGAGACCCAGTACTTC
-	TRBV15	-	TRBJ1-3	CATSRDRGISGNTIYF	TGTGCCACCAGCAGAGATAGGGGGATCTCTGGAAACACCATATATTTT
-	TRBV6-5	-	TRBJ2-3	CASSNRASTDTQYF	TGTGCCAGCAGTAACAGGGCTAGCACAGATACGCAGTATTTT
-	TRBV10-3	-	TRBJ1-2	CAISDAYGYTF	TGTGCCATCAGTGACGCCTATGGCTACACCTTC
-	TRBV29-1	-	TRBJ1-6	CSVADSYNSPLHF	TGCAGCGTTGCGGACAGCTATAATTCACCCCTCCACTTT
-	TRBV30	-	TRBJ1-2	CAWSHLVGYTF	TGTGCCTGGAGCCATCTAGTGGGCTACACCTTC
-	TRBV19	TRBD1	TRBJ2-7	CASSKGQRTGIYEQYF	TGTGCCAGTAGTAAAGGACAAAGGACAGGGATCTACGAGCAGTACTTC
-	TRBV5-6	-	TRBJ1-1	CASRAGARSTEAFF	TGTGCCAGCAGGGCAGGGGCTAGGAGCACTGAAGCTTTCTTT
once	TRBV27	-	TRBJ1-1	CASSFLQGGAEAFF	TGTGCCAGCAGTTTCCTGCAGGGCGGCGCTGAAGCTTTCTTT
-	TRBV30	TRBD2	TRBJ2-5	CAWSDPFSGRDETQYF	TGTGCCTGGAGTGACCCCTTTAGCGGGAGGGATGAGACCCAGTACTTC
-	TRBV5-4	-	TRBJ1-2	CASSLVRPGSNYGYTF	TGTGCCAGCAGCTTGGTTCGTCCGGGATCGAACTATGGCTACACCTTC
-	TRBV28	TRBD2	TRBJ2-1	CASSSLSGRSNNEQFF	TGTGCCAGCAGTTCGCTAAGCGGGAGATCGAACAATGAGCAGTTCTTC
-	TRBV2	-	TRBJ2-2	CASSETTTGELFF	TGTGCCAGCAGCGAAACGACGACCGGGGAGCTGTTTTTT
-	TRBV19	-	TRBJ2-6	CASSILPQISSGANVLTF	TGTGCCAGTAGTATATTGCCTCAGATTAGCTCTGGGGCCAACGTCCTGACTTTC
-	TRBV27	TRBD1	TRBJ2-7	CASSLAGTGGSYEQYF	TGTGCCAGCAGTTTAGCCGGGACAGGGGGGTCCTACGAGCAGTACTTC
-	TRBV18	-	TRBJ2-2	CASSPEVGELFF	TGTGCCAGCTCACCAGAGGTCGGGGAGCTGTTTTTT
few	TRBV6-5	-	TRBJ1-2	CASTTGQTYYGYTF	TGTGCCAGCACGACAGGACAAACCTACTATGGCTACACCTTC
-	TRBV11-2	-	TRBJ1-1	CASSPTLNTEAFF	TGTGCCAGCAGCCCGACCTTGAACACTGAAGCTTTCTTT
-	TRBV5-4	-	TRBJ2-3	CASSLYRHGTDTQYF	TGTGCCAGCAGCTTATACAGGCACGGCACAGATACGCAGTATTTT
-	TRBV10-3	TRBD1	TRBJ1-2	CAIRQDFILNRGDNYGYTF	TGTGCCATCAGGCAAGATTTTATACTGAACAGGGGTGACAACTATGGCTACACCTTC
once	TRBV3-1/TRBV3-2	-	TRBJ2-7	CASSQKLSWPGGNEQYF	TGTGCCAGCAGCCAAAAACTCTCCTGGCCGGGCGGCAACGAGCAGTACTTC